These 29 T cell receptor beta chains were all obtained from the same sample, sequenced in a study of cytomegalovirus exposure and HLA in healthy donors. The PCR made use of 60 Vbeta and 13 Jbeta primers. Clones were read by immunoSEQ multiplex PCR, and TCRdb kept only the in-frame ones, dropping some. The repertoire holds around 120,000 clones, with about four fifths as singletons. The specimen was PBMCs. All receptors come from a woman in her forties in good health and CMV-seronegative.

The chain couples TRBV27 to TRBJ1-1; 7 nucleotides agree with TRBD1. Trimming took 5 bases from V and 6 from J; bases not matched to a gene: 9. Germline V gives CDR1 MNHEY, CDR2 SMNVEV (reference sequence). This CDR3 contains 14 residues. The CDR3 coding sequence is TGTGCCAGCAGTCGGATAGGGGGCAGCGCTGAAGCTTTCTTT. It is translated as CASSRIGGSAEAFF.

The rearrangement joins TRBV7-6 to TRBJ2-4, with TRBD2 matching 13 bases. This CDR3 has 17 residues. V lost 3 bases, J lost 8 bases, and 10 bases stayed unmatched. The germline gives CDR1 SGHVS, CDR2 FNYEAQ. DNA of the CDR3: TGTGCCAGCAGCTTGTCTACTAGCGGGGGGGCTAGAGACATTCAGTACTTC. It specifies CASSLSTSGGARDIQYF.

The V call is TRBV11-2, the J call TRBJ1-1; D is perhaps TRBD1 (5 bases). Per the germline V gene, CDR1 is SGHAT and CDR2 is FQNNGV. V shed 1 base and J shed 1 base, with 16 bases lying between them. This CDR3 is built from 17 residues. The CDR3 DNA follows: TGTGCCAGCAGCTTAGTCGGGCAGGGTGAAGGGAACACTGAAGCTTTCTTT. It is translated as CASSLVGQGEGNTEAFF.

The chain combines TRBV28 with TRBJ2-5; 8 bases fit TRBD1. Unmatched junction bases numbered 5, after V lost 2 bases and J lost 3 bases. This CDR3 region has 15 residues. CDR1 is MDHEN, CDR2 SYDVKM, per germline. CDR3 amino acids: CASSLRTGLKETQYF. The DNA for the CDR3 is TGTGCCAGCAGTTTAAGGACAGGGTTGAAAGAGACCCAGTACTTC.

V gene TRBV4-2 combines with J gene TRBJ2-7; tentatively, D is TRBD1 (5 bases). V dropped 1 base and J dropped 2 bases, with 9 bases sitting between them. The CDR3 consists of 14 residues. Germline CDR1 is LGHNA and CDR2 is YNFKEQ. CDR3 DNA: TGTGCCAGCAGCCAAGGGGGCTCCGCCTACGAGCAGTACTTC. Amino acids: CASSQGGSAYEQYF.

Turning to this clone: Sequence at one end of the junction differs from germline and may be a read error. The chain has TRBV6-1 and TRBJ2-4; D is perhaps TRBD2 (5 bases). This CDR3 comprises 11 residues. Germline V gene sequence: CDR1 MNHNS, CDR2 SASEGT. CDR3 loop: CASSSFYLARF. The CDR3 region has the DNA TGTGCCAGCAGTTCTTTCTACCTAGCCCGCTTC.

This chain uses TRBV7-2 with TRBJ1-5; 7 bases map to TRBD1. CDR1 is SGHTA and CDR2 is FQGNSA in the germline V gene. Trimming removed 3 bases from V and 7 bases from J; junction bases left unmatched: 6. This CDR3 is built from 14 residues. The DNA for the CDR3 is TGTGCCAGCAGCTTCGCGCAGGGGGGCCAGCCCCAGCATTTT. It encodes CASSFAQGGQPQHF.

V usage is TRBV25-1 and J usage is TRBJ2-2, with 10 bases fitting TRBD2. Unmatched junction bases numbered 6, after V lost 10 bases and J lost 7 bases. The CDR3 is 13 amino acids. Germline lookup yields CDR1 MGHDK and CDR2 SYGVNS. CDR3 nucleotide sequence: TGTGCCACCGAAGCGGGAGGGAACGGGGAGCTGTTTTTT. It codes for CATEAGGNGELFF. The variable domain in full, with the rest retrieved from reference TRBV25-1 and TRBJ2-2, is EADIYQTPRYLVIGTGKKITLECSQTMGHDKMYWYQQDPGMELHLIHYSYGVNSTEKGDLSSESTVSRIRTEHFPLTLESARPSHTSQYLCATEAGGNGELFFGEGSRLTVL.

This clone was seen more than once but under ten times. The chain uses TRBV4-3 and TRBJ2-1, with TRBD2 identical over 8 bases. Looked up from germline, CDR1 is LGHNA and CDR2 is YSLEER. The CDR3 sequence is 16 residues long. With 0 bases clipped from V and 7 bases from J, the junction kept 8 bases outside the gene matches. The CDR3 loop is CASSQDGGGTLNEQFF. The CDR3 bases are TGCGCCAGCAGCCAAGATGGCGGGGGGACTTTGAATGAGCAGTTCTTC.

The chain recombines TRBV5-1 with TRBJ1-1, with D hard to call. This CDR3 spans 14 amino acids. In germline, CDR1 is SGHRS, CDR2 YFSETQ. V was clipped by 4 bases and J by 9 bases, with 19 bases between them. CDR3 protein: CASSHPTGNGQAFF. CDR3 coding DNA: TGCGCCAGCAGCCACCCGACCGGGAACGGTCAAGCTTTCTTT.

J is TRBJ2-1 and V is TRBV7-9, with 8 bases identical to TRBD2. CDR1 is SEHNR, CDR2 FQNEAQ, per germline (reference sequence). The CDR3 loop spans 14 amino acids. The ends lost 5 bases at V and 7 bases at J; junction bases unmatched: 7. CDR3 protein: CASSPGGGGNEQFF. In DNA, the CDR3 is TGTGCCAGCAGCCCGGGGGGCGGGGGGAATGAGCAGTTCTTC.

The CDR3 is CASSIGTSGNEQYF. In DNA form, the CDR3 reads TGTGCCAGCAGCATAGGGACTAGCGGAAACGAGCAGTACTTC. The chain carries TRBV7-2 and TRBJ2-7; 11 nucleotides agree with TRBD2. Germline loops: CDR1 SGHTA, CDR2 FQGNSA. V lost 5 bases to trimming and J lost 5 bases; unmatched junction nucleotides: 5. The CDR3 contains 14 residues. The whole variable domain, filled in from reference TRBV7-2 and TRBJ2-7, reads GAGVSQSPSNKVTEKGKDVELRCDPISGHTALYWYRQSLGQGLEFLIYFQGNSAPDKSGLPSDRFSAERTGGSVSTLTIQRTQQEDSAVYLCASSIGTSGNEQYFGPGTRLTVT.

This clone has just a few counts. The V call is TRBV4-1, the J call TRBJ1-5; D might be TRBD1 (6 bases). Germline V gene sequence: CDR1 MGHRA, CDR2 YSYEKL. The CDR3 sequence is 15 residues long. The V gene lost 1 base and the J gene lost 3 bases, with 10 bases spanning the gap. The CDR3, as DNA: TGCGCCAGCAGCCAAGCGATGGGACACAATCAGCCCCAGCATTTT. Its protein is CASSQAMGHNQPQHF.

The CDR3 region is CSGADRVNTEAFF. The CDR3, as DNA: TGCAGCGGCGCGGACAGGGTGAACACTGAAGCTTTCTTT. This chain uses TRBV29-1 with TRBJ1-1, with 8 bases aligning to TRBD1. Germline V gene data show CDR1 as SQVTM and CDR2 as ANQGSEA. This CDR3 has 13 residues. Trimming removed 7 bases from V and 0 bases from J; junction bases left unmatched: 4.

The V and J genes are TRBV18 and TRBJ1-2, with D perhaps matching TRBD1 (6 bases). Germline lookup yields CDR1 KGHSH and CDR2 LQKENI. The CDR3 length is 19 residues. Trimming took 0 bases from V and 3 from J, leaving 23 bases between them. The CDR3, as DNA: TGTGCCAGCTCACCACCTTTCCCGGGAACAGGGTTTCAGGACTATGGCTACACCTTC. Its translation is CASSPPFPGTGFQDYGYTF.

This clone was counted between two and nine times. Other DNA sequences in the sample encode the same CDR3. The J gene is TRBJ2-7, the V gene TRBV4-2; D remains ambiguous. V was cut by 5 bases and J by 5 bases, with 13 bases left in between. CDR3 length: 13 residues. Per germline, CDR1 LGHNA and CDR2 YNFKEQ. CDR3 DNA: TGTGCCAGCAGCTTGGCAGGTGGCGACGAGCAGTACTTC. Its protein is CASSLAGGDEQYF.

This chain uses TRBV5-1 with TRBJ2-2, with TRBD1 matching over 8 bases. After removal of 7 bases from V and 3 bases from J, the junction contained 5 bases not matched to a gene. There are 14 residues in the CDR3. Germline loops: CDR1 SGHRS, CDR2 YFSETQ. The CDR3 DNA follows: TGCGCCAGCTCAACACAGGGGGACACCGGGGAGCTGTTTTTT. Amino acid sequence: CASSTQGDTGELFF.

V is TRBV7-2 and J is TRBJ2-7, with 7 bases matching TRBD2. The CDR3 extends over 14 amino acids. J lost 7 bases, V lost 9 bases, and 15 bases had no gene match. Germline loops: CDR1 SGHTA, CDR2 FQGNSA. Written as DNA, the CDR3 is TGTGCCAGTAACCTTTTTCCGACGGGGGGTGAGCAGTACTTC. This sequence encodes CASNLFPTGGEQYF.

The chain carries TRBV7-8 and TRBJ1-1, with a tentative D call TRBD1 (5 bases). The CDR3 is made up of 15 amino acids. V was cut by 1 base and J by 2 bases, with 11 bases left in between. Germline assignment: CDR1 SGHVS and CDR2 FQNEAQ. The CDR3 region is CASSLGSGGNTEAFF. DNA for the CDR3: TGTGCCAGCAGCTTAGGATCGGGGGGTAACACTGAAGCTTTCTTT.

CDR3 in amino acids: CASSLPGSYSPLHF. CDR3 nucleotide sequence: TGTGCCAGCAGCTTACCAGGGTCTTATTCACCCCTCCACTTT. The J gene is TRBJ1-6, the V gene TRBV7-2; D perhaps matches TRBD1 (5 bases). Per germline, CDR1 SGHTA and CDR2 FQGNSA. V lost 2 bases to trimming and J lost 8 bases, with 10 bases between them. The CDR3 sequence is 14 residues long.

The rearrangement links TRBV9 to TRBJ1-1; D gene uncertain. The CDR3 is made up of 12 amino acids. Per the germline V gene, CDR1 is SGDLS and CDR2 is YYNGEE. The V end was cut by 4 bases, the J end by 6 bases, with 10 bases between. The CDR3 here is CASSTDGAEAFF. As DNA, the CDR3 is TGTGCCAGCAGCACGGACGGGGCTGAAGCTTTCTTT.

The CDR3 protein is CASSQDGNRGGYEQYF. The CDR3 DNA is TGTGCCAGCAGCCAAGATGGGAACAGGGGGGGGTACGAGCAGTACTTC. The chain has TRBV4-2 and TRBJ2-7; D may be TRBD1 (8 bases). The CDR3 sequence is 16 residues long. Germline V lookup: CDR1 LGHNA, CDR2 YNFKEQ. V was clipped by 0 bases and J by 4 bases, with 16 bases between them.

This clone was detected a few times. One end of the junction does not line up with germline, which may come from a read error. The gene calls are TRBV7-9 and TRBJ2-5; TRBD2 might be the D (7 bases). The CDR3 has 17 residues. Germline V gene data show CDR1 as SEHNR and CDR2 as FQNEAQ (reference sequence). For the CDR3, the DNA is TGTTCCAGCAGCTCTTCGGGAAGGGGCGGGGGCCGAGAGACCCAGTACTTC. This encodes CSSSSSGRGGGRETQYF.

This rearrangement joins TRBV7-7 to TRBJ2-7; no clear D. The length of the CDR3 is 8 residues. The germline V gene has CDR1 SSHAT and CDR2 FNYEAQ (reference sequence). The CDR3: CKPYEQYF. For the CDR3, the DNA is TGTAAGCCCTACGAGCAGTACTTC.

The chain combines TRBV5-1 with TRBJ1-1; tentatively, D is TRBD1 (5 bases). Deletions cut 1 base from V and 5 bases from J, with 9 bases between. Germline lookup yields CDR1 SGHRS and CDR2 YFSETQ. This CDR3 region has 13 residues. CDR3 nucleotides: TGCGCCAGCAGCTTGCTCGGGGGTACTGAAGCTTTCTTT. Protein product: CASSLLGGTEAFF.

The gene calls are TRBV4-3 and TRBJ2-3, with 7 nucleotides matching TRBD2. This CDR3 spans 17 amino acids. V was pared by 4 bases and J by 1 base, with 11 bases of the junction left unmatched. Per the germline V gene, CDR1 is LGHNA and CDR2 is YSLEER. The CDR3 DNA sequence: TGCGCCAGCAGCCTTCGGCAATCTAGCGGTGGCACAGATACGCAGTATTTT. Translated: CASSLRQSSGGTDTQYF.

The gene calls are TRBV28 and TRBJ2-7; D perhaps matches TRBD2 (6 bases). Germline-derived CDR1 and CDR2 are MDHEN and SYDVKM. The CDR3 runs 14 residues. V lost 7 bases, J lost 4 bases, and 17 bases lay in between. CDR3 DNA: TGTGCCAGCACCCAGATTGGAGGGGAGTACGAGCAGTACTTC. Protein sequence: CASTQIGGEYEQYF.

The CDR3 sequence is CASSSSPGTSGYEQYF. CDR3 bases: TGTGCCAGCAGCTCCTCCCCCGGGACTAGCGGGTACGAGCAGTACTTC. The V and J genes are TRBV7-8 and TRBJ2-7, with TRBD2 identical over 12 bases. The length of the CDR3 is 16 residues. The germline gives CDR1 SGHVS, CDR2 FQNEAQ. Trimming removed 4 bases from V and 4 bases from J; junction bases left unmatched: 8. The whole variable domain, filled in from reference TRBV7-8 and TRBJ2-7, reads GAGVSQSPRYKVAKRGQDVALRCDPISGHVSLFWYQQALGQGPEFLTYFQNEAQLDKSGLPSDRFFAERPEGSVSTLKIQRTQQEDSAVYLCASSSSPGTSGYEQYFGPGTRLTVT.

V and J are TRBV4-3 and TRBJ2-7; 11 bases line up with TRBD1. CDR3 length: 16 amino acids. J was trimmed by 3 bases and V by 1 base; bases with no gene match: 5. Germline CDR1 and CDR2: LGHNA and YSLEER. Written as DNA, the CDR3 is TGCGCCAGCAGCCAAGGTCTAGGGACAGGGGGCTACGAGCAGTACTTC. Residues: CASSQGLGTGGYEQYF.